This T cell receptor beta chain was sequenced for a study of T cell responses to AZD1222 COVID-19 vaccine (dated by TCRdb to about 2021). For the wider study: AZD1222 recipients whose second dose came at about 4 weeks and those whose second dose came at about 12 weeks were combined into one group, since spike-specific TCR depth and breadth did not differ between the two schedules. TCR sequencing was performed for fewer than 250 trial participants, of whom around 200 were given two doses of AZD1222 and approximately 25 were given two doses of MenACWY control vaccine. Trial participants were enrolled by age into subgroups of 18-55, 56-69 and 70-plus years, and around 150, 28 and 57 TCR-sequenced participants, respectively, were included in these subgroups. What the authors observed across the whole study: Nearly half of unique spike-specific TCRs reportedly recognized epitopes outside regions mutated in the B.1.351 and B.1.1.7 variants. Because no day 14 peak-response samples were available, the repertoires could be characterized only after the peak T cell response. Conclusions about previously exposed vaccinees are limited, since just a handful of AZD1222 recipients were seropositive for SARS-CoV-2 at baseline. In the small 56-69-year group, the increase in depth fell short of significance, most likely because of low power. The vaccine-associated CD4 TCRs covered the entire spike protein, and the dominant responses fell in regions 160-218 and 743-854. After two AZD1222 doses, spike-specific TCR breadth and depth were significantly higher than at day 0 and than in MenACWY recipients. Participants were mostly white British and included more females than males, and it was suggested by the authors that clonal diversity may have been underestimated.

This clone was detected once. This clone's antigen is unknown. Base qualities are missing; no much larger clone stands one base away. The CDR3 regions of human TCRbeta chains were subjected to immunosequencing. As for the original processing: TCRs in the repertoires were compared against a reference library of SARS-CoV-2-specific TCRs that had been generated with the MIRA antigen-specificity platform. Breadth was defined as the fraction of unique TCRs that were SARS-CoV-2-associated, and depth was defined as the fraction of total T cells that were SARS-CoV-2-associated. Using the MIRA data, every spike-specific TCR was mapped to the spike region that the TCR reacted to and assigned to either a CD4 or a CD8 class. Log10-transformed breadth and depth values were compared by one-way ANOVA with Sidak's multiple comparisons tests. The table comes from immuneACCESS by way of TCRdb, which keeps in-frame sequences with V and J called. Part of the clones is missing from these tables; in studies checked, under half for an unresolved V gene and the rest for unknown reasons. The V and J calls and clone size were taken over from that table, and D and trimming were inferred from the DNA. The sample contains about 92,000 clones, approximately 84% of them found a single time. About a tenth of the sample rests with the top ten.

What the time point label conveys for this sample: baseline before first vaccination. The vaccinee samples were drawn from two UK trials, COV001 and COV002, one of which was a single-blind randomized controlled phase 2/3 trial testing AZD1222 (ChAdOx1 nCoV-19) in healthy adults. For TCRbeta chain sequencing, PBMC samples were collected from trial participants at day 0 and at day 28 after the second dose. V gives up 5 bases and J gives up 7 bases, and the segment between their germline ends measures 14 bases. Inclusive of the bounding cysteine and phenylalanine, the CDR3 is 13 residues long. Only the CDR3 DNA is retained, 39 bases long and in frame from the first base. Via the germline V gene, CDR1 is MDHEN and CDR2 SYDVKM.

The chain links TRBV28 with TRBJ1-2, and the D gene may be TRBD1, 6 bases matching. The sequences come from peripheral blood, collected on day 0 of AZD1222 vaccination. This clonotype was sampled from an adult in good health. The CDR3 corresponds to CASSASGGLGYTF. The DNA sequence is as follows: TGTGCCAGCAGTGCTTCGGGGGGGCTTGGCTACACCTTC.